Listed below are T cell receptor beta chains from one sample, sequenced in a study of shared clonotypes between healthy human individuals. Here immunoSEQ multiplex PCR was the method, and the copy in TCRdb shows in-frame clones only, minus some. Found here are around 1,900,000 clones, just under 95% of them singletons; the top ten hold around 1.7%. The sequenced sample consisted of naive CD8+ T cells from PBMCs. Every receptor here comes from a man aged 18 to 29 in good health. Some clones in this sample may be carry-over from other donors' samples. Each CDR3 is given with its conserved first and last residue. Each record gives: V gene, clone size, D gene, J gene, CDR3 DNA, CDR3 protein. A D gene is named only where the DNA matches it firmly. Rows give clone size only sometimes, using once, few, many, or a class for an expanded clone.

TRBV19	.	.	TRBJ1-5	TGTGCCAGTAGTATACACAGGTCCCGGGGTAGCAATCAGCCCCAGCATTTT	CASSIHRSRGSNQPQHF
TRBV19	.	.	TRBJ1-1	TGTGCCAGTAACTCCGGGCAGGGGATCACTGAAGCTTTCTTT	CASNSGQGITEAFF
TRBV2	.	.	TRBJ2-7	TGTGCCAGCAGACCAGTCGGCGGCTACGAGCAGTACTTC	CASRPVGGYEQYF
TRBV7-9	.	.	TRBJ1-1	TGTGCCAGCAGCTTGACGGGACACTCGGGAGTGTGGACTGAAGCTTTCTTT	CASSLTGHSGVWTEAFF
TRBV4-1	.	.	TRBJ2-1	TGCGCCAGCAAAATCGAAAGCTCCTACAATGAGCAGTTCTTC	CASKIESSYNEQFF
TRBV10-3	.	.	TRBJ1-1	TGTGCCATCAGTGAAGTGGGACGGAACACTGAAGCTTTCTTT	CAISEVGRNTEAFF
TRBV6-5	once	.	TRBJ2-5	TGTGCCAGCAGTGCTGGGGGGTATCAAGAGACCCAGTACTTC	CASSAGGYQETQYF
TRBV28	.	.	TRBJ2-3	TGTGCCAGCAGCTTGAGAGCGGTTACGGAGGGCACAGATACGCAGTATTTT	CASSLRAVTEGTDTQYF
TRBV9	.	TRBD2	TRBJ2-1	TGTGCCAGCAGCGCCGGGACTAGCGGGAAGCGGGACAATGAGCAGTTCTTC	CASSAGTSGKRDNEQFF
TRBV27	.	TRBD2	TRBJ2-7	TGTGCCAGCAGCCCGGGACTACCCCCTCTTTACGAGCAGTACTTC	CASSPGLPPLYEQYF
TRBV6-6	.	.	TRBJ2-3	TGTGCCACCATACTAGCAGTTTTCACAGATACGCAGTATTTT	CATILAVFTDTQYF
TRBV19	.	.	TRBJ2-1	TGTGCCAGTAGTATGGCTTTTGGCGCCCGGGGTGAGCAGTTCTTC	CASSMAFGARGEQFF
TRBV11-2	once	TRBD2	TRBJ2-1	TGTGCCAGCAGCAGGGGACTAGCGGGAGTTAATGAGCAGTTCTTC	CASSRGLAGVNEQFF
TRBV14	.	.	TRBJ2-7	TGTGCCAGCAGCCCTGGACGGCTTTACGAGCAGTACTTC	CASSPGRLYEQYF
TRBV7-2	.	TRBD2	TRBJ2-2	TGTGCCAGCAGCGGTACAAGCGGGAGATCGGCCGGGGAGCTGTTTTTT	CASSGTSGRSAGELFF
TRBV6-5	.	.	TRBJ2-7	TGTGCCAGCAGTTACTCGGGCGGCTTCGAGCAGTACTTC	CASSYSGGFEQYF
TRBV4-2	.	TRBD2	TRBJ2-2	TGTGCCAGCAGCCAAGGTCAAAGGCGGGGGACCGGGGAGCTGTTTTTT	CASSQGQRRGTGELFF
TRBV19	.	.	TRBJ1-1	TGTGCCAGTAGTATGAGGGGGAACTGGGACTTGAACACTGAAGCTTTCTTT	CASSMRGNWDLNTEAFF
TRBV9	.	.	TRBJ2-1	TGTGCCAGCAGCGTAGTCGGGATAGCCCACAATGAGCAGTTCTTC	CASSVVGIAHNEQFF
TRBV6-5	.	TRBD2	TRBJ2-3	TGTGCCAGCAGTTTAGCGGGAGGATGGGATACGCAGTATTTT	CASSLAGGWDTQYF